Listed below are T cell receptor beta chains from one sample, sequenced in a study of T cell changes during pregnancy in multiple sclerosis. TCRdb's table, derived via immunoSEQ multiplex PCR, lists solely in-frame clones and lacks some. The data hold 90,000 to 100,000 clones, with roughly 93% observed a single time. The specimen comprised peripheral blood, sampled in the third trimester of pregnancy. The receptors originated from a female donor with multiple sclerosis, enrolled in a pregnancy study. CDR3s include the opening cysteine and the closing phenylalanine or tryptophan. D genes are given only for firm matches. Size is omitted from some rows. Given values are once, few, many or a class for expanded clones.

J	V	D	size	length	CDR3	DNA
TRBJ2-1	TRBV6-6	TRBD1	.	13	CASSKGANNEQFF	TGTGCCAGCAGCAAGGGGGCTAACAATGAGCAGTTCTTC
TRBJ2-2	TRBV6-5	.	.	15	CASSAGRLNTGELFF	TGTGCCAGCAGTGCGGGGAGACTAAACACCGGGGAGCTGTTTTTT
TRBJ2-2	TRBV9	TRBD1	.	17	CASSVAGTGTNTGELFF	TGTGCCAGCAGCGTAGCCGGGACAGGGACTAACACCGGGGAGCTGTTTTTT
TRBJ2-7	TRBV6-5	TRBD2	.	15	CASSYSGGSIYEQYF	TGTGCCAGCAGTTACTCCGGCGGGAGCATCTACGAGCAGTACTTC
TRBJ1-5	TRBV6-1	.	.	14	CASSWAGYNQPQHF	TGTGCCAGCAGTTGGGCTGGGTATAATCAGCCCCAGCATTTT
TRBJ2-2	TRBV25-1	.	.	15	CASSEYTVNTGELFF	TGTGCCAGCAGTGAATATACGGTGAACACCGGGGAGCTGTTTTTT
TRBJ1-5	TRBV7-2	.	.	13	CASQRPGNQPQHF	TGTGCCAGCCAAAGGCCGGGAAATCAGCCCCAGCATTTT
TRBJ1-1	TRBV28	.	.	13	CASSLPRNTEAFF	TGTGCCAGCAGTTTACCGCGGAACACTGAAGCTTTCTTT
TRBJ1-1	TRBV27	TRBD1	once	17	CASRGRGPVVSVTEAFF	TGTGCCAGCAGAGGCAGGGGGCCGGTAGTGTCGGTCACTGAAGCTTTCTTT
TRBJ2-5	TRBV7-3	.	.	15	CASSPTGRTQETQYF	TGTGCCAGCAGCCCTACGGGGAGGACACAAGAGACCCAGTACTTC
TRBJ2-5	TRBV5-1	.	.	14	CASSLAGGAETQYF	TGCGCCAGCAGCTTGGCCGGGGGAGCAGAGACCCAGTACTTC
TRBJ2-1	TRBV29-1	TRBD2	.	15	CSVEVGLAGGSEQFF	TGCAGCGTTGAAGTGGGTCTAGCGGGTGGCAGTGAGCAGTTCTTC
TRBJ2-1	TRBV19	.	.	16	CASSIRMASESIEQFF	TGTGCCAGTAGTATCCGTATGGCTAGTGAGTCGATTGAGCAGTTCTTC
TRBJ2-1	TRBV5-1	.	.	14	CASSLAGLYNEQFF	TGCGCCAGCAGCTTGGCAGGCCTATACAATGAGCAGTTCTTC
TRBJ2-7	TRBV10-3	TRBD2	.	14	CAISEREGSYEQYF	TGTGCCATCAGTGAGCGGGAGGGGTCCTACGAGCAGTACTTC
TRBJ1-4	TRBV6-6	TRBD1	.	15	CASSWGDRGNEKLFF	TGTGCCAGCAGTTGGGGGGACAGGGGGAACGAAAAACTGTTTTTT
TRBJ2-4	TRBV5-1	.	.	15	CASSLNTVAKNIQYF	TGCGCCAGCAGCTTAAACACCGTAGCCAAAAACATTCAGTACTTC
TRBJ2-5	TRBV5-4	.	once	15	CASSLKQVGLETQYF	TGTGCCAGCAGCTTGAAGCAGGTGGGGCTAGAGACCCAGTACTTC
TRBJ2-5	TRBV5-1	.	.	17	CASSRSGAGIPRETQYF	TGCGCCAGCAGCCGCTCAGGGGCAGGCATTCCCAGGGAGACCCAGTACTTC
TRBJ1-5	TRBV27	TRBD1	once	15	CASSQSGQGRQPQHF	TGTGCCAGCAGTCAATCGGGACAGGGGAGACAGCCCCAGCATTTT
TRBJ2-1	TRBV13	.	.	13	CASSSDSHNEQFF	TGTGCCAGCAGCTCCGACTCCCACAATGAGCAGTTCTTC
TRBJ2-7	TRBV7-8	.	once	17	CASSLASPGTRDYEQYF	TGTGCCAGCAGCTTAGCTAGCCCTGGGACACGAGACTACGAGCAGTACTTC
TRBJ2-7	TRBV10-3	.	.	12	CAIRNQGYEQYF	TGTGCCATCAGGAATCAGGGCTACGAGCAGTACTTC
TRBJ1-4	TRBV7-2	.	.	15	CASSFLSRQNEKLFF	TGTGCCAGCAGCTTTCTGTCCAGACAAAATGAAAAACTGTTTTTT
TRBJ2-7	TRBV7-9	TRBD1	.	13	CASSWDRADEQYF	TGTGCCAGCAGCTGGGACAGGGCGGATGAGCAGTACTTC
TRBJ2-1	TRBV27	.	.	15	CASSLDSLPYNEQFF	TGTGCCAGCTCCTTGGACAGTCTTCCCTACAATGAGCAGTTCTTC
TRBJ2-3	TRBV29-1	TRBD2	.	13	CSVGLARGDTQYF	TGCAGCGTTGGACTAGCGAGGGGGGATACGCAGTATTTT
TRBJ1-2	TRBV6-1	TRBD1	.	13	CASSGQGNYGYTF	TGTGCCAGCAGTGGACAGGGGAACTATGGCTACACCTTC
TRBJ2-4	TRBV7-9	TRBD2	.	17	CASSLAWGRASENIQYF	TGTGCCAGCAGCTTAGCGTGGGGGAGGGCTTCGGAAAACATTCAGTACTTC
TRBJ2-7	TRBV2	TRBD2	once	17	CASSEAWRTSGTYEQYF	TGTGCCAGCAGTGAAGCGTGGAGGACTAGCGGCACCTACGAGCAGTACTTC
TRBJ2-2	TRBV28	TRBD2	.	13	CASSLRESGELFF	TGTGCCAGCAGTTTGCGGGAGTCCGGGGAGCTGTTTTTT
TRBJ1-2	TRBV7-9	TRBD1	.	15	CASSLMAGGNYGYTF	TGTGCCAGCAGCTTAATGGCAGGGGGAAACTATGGCTACACCTTC
TRBJ1-2	TRBV18	TRBD1	.	16	CASSPNTGTGGYGYTF	TGTGCCAGCTCACCAAATACCGGGACAGGCGGCTATGGCTACACCTTC
TRBJ2-3	TRBV28	.	.	14	CASRPDSSADTQYF	TGTGCCAGCAGGCCGGACTCCTCCGCAGATACGCAGTATTTT
TRBJ2-1	TRBV15	TRBD2	.	14	CATETSGEYNEQFF	TGTGCCACCGAAACTAGCGGGGAATACAATGAGCAGTTCTTC
TRBJ2-3	TRBV5-4	TRBD2	.	15	CASSTPAGGIYTQYF	TGTGCCAGCAGCACCCCAGCGGGAGGGATATATACGCAGTATTTT
TRBJ1-4	TRBV15	.	.	12	CATSSLSEKLFF	TGTGCCACCAGCTCCCTGAGTGAAAAACTGTTTTTT
TRBJ2-1	TRBV4-2	TRBD1	once	16	CASSQNPGQGVGEQFF	TGTGCCAGCAGCCAAAATCCGGGACAGGGGGTCGGTGAGCAGTTCTTC
TRBJ2-7	TRBV6-5	TRBD1	.	14	CASRTVLDRDEQYF	TGTGCCAGCAGGACCGTGTTGGACAGGGACGAGCAGTACTTC
TRBJ2-7	TRBV4-1	.	.	16	CASSQDVPTEGYEQYF	TGCGCCAGCAGCCAAGATGTACCCACGGAGGGATACGAGCAGTACTTC
TRBJ1-4	TRBV5-1	TRBD1	.	14	CASSSGQMNEKLFF	TGCGCCAGCAGCTCGGGACAGATGAATGAAAAACTGTTTTTT
TRBJ2-7	TRBV20-1	.	.	11	CRRGGRDEQYF	TGCAGGAGGGGGGGAAGGGACGAGCAGTACTTC
TRBJ2-3	TRBV28	TRBD2	.	13	CASSSLAADTQYF	TGTGCCAGCAGTTCGCTAGCGGCCGATACGCAGTATTTT
TRBJ2-7	TRBV15	.	.	15	CATSRVRGGSYEQYF	TGTGCCACCAGCAGAGTACGGGGTGGGTCCTACGAGCAGTACTTC
TRBJ2-5	TRBV9	TRBD2	.	15	CASSVSGRASETQYF	TGTGCCAGCAGCGTTAGCGGGAGGGCCAGTGAGACCCAGTACTTC
TRBJ1-5	TRBV19	.	once	14	CASRSGSLNQPQHF	TGTGCCAGTAGATCTGGGAGCCTCAATCAGCCCCAGCATTTT
TRBJ1-2	TRBV28	TRBD1	medium-sized	17	CASSSTRTGERSYGYTF	TGTGCCAGCAGTTCCACCCGTACAGGGGAAAGGAGCTATGGCTACACCTTC